This TCR beta chain was sequenced for a study of neurological immune-mediated disorders. Overall study results and limits: Among expanded clones, no CDR3 amino acid sequences were shared across subjects, a pattern suggesting private repertoires in all groups.

This clonotype was counted ten times or more. Its cognate antigen is unknown. Using its own MiXCR run on the 5' RACE reads, TCRdb lists one record per CDR3 protein. The table has fewer than 85,000 distinct CDR3 sequences, approximately 4.6% seen once. Germline CDR1 reads SGHAT; CDR2 reads FQNNGV. This CDR3 has 16 amino acids. J gave up 1 base and V 5 bases, and 8 bases lay outside the gene matches. Regarding time point: longitudinal time-point 3. The chain couples TRBV11-2 to TRBJ1-5, with TRBD1 matching over 7 bases. The sequencing sample was made of PBMCs. The TCR sequence derives from a woman in her sixties or seventies with multiple sclerosis. CDR3 region: CASSADRARSNQPQHF. DNA of the CDR3: TGTGCCAGCAGCGCCGACAGGGCGCGAAGCAATCAGCCCCAGCATTTT.